The 11 T cell receptor beta chains below come from one sample, sequenced in a study of tissue T cells after allogeneic stem cell transplantation. Assay: immunoSEQ multiplex PCR; the TCRdb copy retains only in-frame clones and omits some. The sample has over 6,500 clones, about 48% seen once; the top ten hold 7.7%. Time point: mouse harvest day 7 after allogeneic transplant. Mouse grafts combined 10^7 T-cell-depleted bone marrow cells with 10^6 splenic CD5+ T cells. Sequencing was done on a sample of lymph node tissue. The receptors originated from a female BALB/c mouse given C57BL/6 T cells with graft-versus-host disease after an allogeneic hematopoietic cell transplant.

A remark on this clone: The gene symbols are mouse symbols. The CDR3 goes on 1 residue after the read ends, and that part is filled in from the germline J gene. The J gene is TRBJ2-5, the V gene TRBV21; TRBD2 matches 12 bases. TRBV21 is filed as an ORF, its function uncertain. Unmatched junction bases numbered 2, after V lost 1 base and J lost 6 bases. The CDR3 extends over 15 amino acids. Incomplete CDR3 DNA: TGTGCTAGCAGTCAATGGACTGGGGGGGGCGACACCCAGTAC. The encoded protein is CASSQWTGGGDTQY. The entire CDR3 sequence reads CASSQWTGGGDTQYF.

As to this clone: Gene names and germline refer to mouse. The chain's CDR3 is CASSLSAGGYERLFF. The CDR3 DNA, read in part, is TGTGCCAGCAGTCTGTCGGCAGGGGGCTACGAAAGATTATTT. This chain links TRBV26 with TRBJ1-4, with 8 bases that match TRBD1. Read sequence stops 1 residue before the CDR3 end, and the germline J gene provides the missing end. V dropped 0 bases and J dropped 6; count of bases not matched to a gene: 3. The V gene's germline CDR1 is KGHPV and CDR2 FQNQEV (reference sequence). This CDR3 contains 15 residues.

Only one count was recorded for this clone. Each gene name is a mouse one. Read sequence stops 1 residue before the CDR3 end, and the germline J gene provides the missing end. V usage is TRBV15 and J usage is TRBJ2-2; D call uncertain. The V gene's germline CDR1 is SGHND and CDR2 FRSKSL. CDR3 size: 12 residues. Trimming pared 1 base from V and 3 bases from J, leaving 0 bases between. The CDR3 bases that were read are TGTGCCAGCAGTTTAGACACCGGGCAGCTCTAC. This encodes CASSLDTGQLY. The whole CDR3 sequence reads CASSLDTGQLYF.

This clone occurred a few times. The gene names given are mouse names. The observed sequence ends 1 residue before the CDR3 terminus, with the missing tail filled in from the germline J gene. The rearrangement joins TRBV26 to TRBJ1-3; D is perhaps TRBD1 (6 bases). Trimming removed 4 bases at V and 3 bases at J, with 7 bases between. CDR3 size: 13 residues. The V gene's germline CDR1 is KGHPV and CDR2 FQNQEV (reference sequence). The CDR3 bases that were read are TGTGCCAGCAGTCCCAGGGGTGGAAATACGCTCTAT. It yields the protein CASSPRGGNTLY. The CDR3 as a whole reads CASSPRGGNTLYF.

With regard to this clone: Germline and genes: mouse. The read comes to an end 1 residue before the CDR3 does, leaving the germline J gene to fill in the end. This CDR3 is also generated by other DNA sequences in the sample. The chain is built from TRBV2 and TRBJ1-1; no clear D gene. Trimming pared 0 bases from V and 3 bases from J, leaving 5 bases between. CDR1 and CDR2 from the germline V gene are LGHNA and YSYQKL. The CDR3 is made up of 13 amino acids. The sequenced CDR3 bases are TGTGCCAGCAGCCAAGACAGAGACACAGAAGTCTTC. The encoded protein is CASSQDRDTEVF. In full, the CDR3 reads CASSQDRDTEVFF.

This clone showed up just once. The germline and genes are mouse ones. The read ends 1 residue before the CDR3 terminus; that terminus is restored from the germline J gene. The chain is built from TRBV1 and TRBJ1-6; D is possibly TRBD1 (6 bases). TRBJ1-6 falls under the ORF class, with uncertain function. Germline assignment: CDR1 NSQYPW and CDR2 LRSPGD (reference sequence). The V end was cut by 0 bases, the J end by 8 bases, with 8 bases between. The CDR3 covers 14 residues. CDR3 protein: CTCSADRGDSPLYF. The covered CDR3 bases are TGCACCTGCAGTGCAGACAGGGGTGATTCGCCCCTCTAC.

This clone is medium-sized within its sample. Germline and genes here are mouse. The read ends 1 residue shy of where the CDR3 ends; the end is completed using the germline J gene. V usage is TRBV13-1 and J usage is TRBJ2-1, with 7 positions matching TRBD1. Germline lookup yields CDR1 NSHNY and CDR2 SYGAGN. This CDR3 is built from 14 residues. V dropped 6 bases and J dropped 1; count of bases not matched to a gene: 4. The CDR3 is CASNQGQNYAEQFF. Incomplete CDR3 DNA: TGTGCCAGCAATCAGGGACAGAACTATGCTGAGCAGTTC.

About this clone: The genes are named according to mouse. Read data end 1 residue before the CDR3 end; the end is taken from the germline J gene. V gene TRBV12-1 combines with J gene TRBJ2-1, with D perhaps TRBD1 (5 bases). V shed 0 bases and J shed 7 bases, with 9 bases lying between them. Germline V CDR1 and CDR2: SGHSN, HYEKVE. The CDR3 extends over 13 amino acids. The CDR3 here is CASSLQGEAEQFF. CDR3 bases read: TGTGCCAGCTCTCTCCAGGGAGAGGCTGAGCAGTTC.

For this clone: Germline and genes: mouse. The read ends 1 residue early relative to the CDR3; the germline J gene fills the gap. The chain joins TRBV16 to TRBJ2-7; 10 nucleotides align to TRBD2. V lost 1 base, J lost 2 bases, and 2 bases stayed unmatched. The CDR3 contains 15 residues. CDR1 and CDR2 (germline): SGHSA, FRNQAP. CDR3 bases read: TGTGCAAGCAGCTTAGCCTGGGGGGGCCCCTATGAACAGTAC. Translating gives CASSLAWGGPYEQY. The whole CDR3 region reads CASSLAWGGPYEQYF. The complete variable domain, with remaining parts taken from reference TRBV16 and TRBJ2-7, reads NAGVIQTPRHKVTGKGQEATLWCEPISGHSAVFWYRQTIVQGLEFLTYFRNQAPIDDSGMPKERFSAQMPNQSHSTLKIQSTQPQDSAVYLCASSLAWGGPYEQYFGPGTRLTVL.

On this clone: Mouse gene names and germline throughout. Read sequence stops 1 residue before the CDR3 end, and the germline J gene provides the missing end. The chain recombines TRBV2 with TRBJ1-2; 7 bases are shared with TRBD1. The J segment lost 1 base and the V segment lost 5 bases, leaving 7 bases of the junction unmatched. This CDR3 region has 15 residues. Germline lookup yields CDR1 LGHNA and CDR2 YSYQKL. This chain's CDR3 is CASSYRQGGNSDYTF. The sequenced part of the CDR3 DNA is TGTGCCAGCAGCTACCGACAGGGAGGAAACTCCGACTACACC.

This clone was seen a handful of times. The gene names here belong to mouse. The DNA ends 1 residue before the CDR3 does, and the rest of the CDR3 is filled in from the germline J gene. The chain joins TRBV26 to TRBJ1-1; 8 bases fit TRBD1. The CDR3 runs 13 residues. The trim removed 2 bases at V and 5 bases at J, leaving 1 base unmatched. In germline, CDR1 is KGHPV, CDR2 FQNQEV (reference sequence). The sequenced part of the CDR3 DNA is TGTGCCAGCAGTCTGGGACAGGGAACAGAAGTCTTC. Translating it yields CASSLGQGTEVF. The entire CDR3 reads CASSLGQGTEVFF.